One sample yielded the 8 T cell receptor beta chains listed below, sequenced in a study of CD8 T cells in Susac syndrome. Random hexamers were used to reverse transcribe an amount of about 0.45 to 1 ug RNA. MiXCR, run by TCRdb on the immunoSEQ multiplex PCR reads, gives a single entry per CDR3 protein. In the table there are hundreds of thousands of distinct CDR3 sequences, about 88% of which are singletons. The sequenced sample consisted of CD8+ T cells from PBMCs. These receptors were taken from a human donor with multiple sclerosis.

The gene calls are TRBV28 and TRBJ1-4; perhaps TRBD1 as D (5 bases). The CDR3 has 15 residues. The V gene's germline CDR1 is MDHEN and CDR2 SYDVKM. Trimming cost V 6 bases and J 8 bases, with 19 bases left between them. The CDR3 loop reads CASSRTQGRGEKLFF. CDR3 coding DNA: TGTGCCAGCAGCCGCACTCAGGGACGGGGGGAAAAACTGTTTTTT.

This chain connects TRBV20-1 to TRBJ2-1, with TRBD2 identical over 14 bases. J was trimmed by 0 bases and V by 4 bases; bases with no gene match: 11. The germline CDR1 and CDR2 sequences are DFQATT and SNEGSKA (reference sequence). CDR3 length: 19 amino acids. The DNA for the CDR3 is TGCAGTGCTAAACCGGGACTAGCGGGAGAAGAGGGCTCCTACAATGAGCAGTTCTTC. Its translation is CSAKPGLAGEEGSYNEQFF.

The chain recombines TRBV15 with TRBJ2-1, with 7 positions matching TRBD1. V was pared by 3 bases and J by 2 bases, with 4 bases of the junction left unmatched. This CDR3 region has 15 residues. Per the germline V gene, CDR1 is LNHNV and CDR2 is YYDKDF (reference sequence). CDR3 loop: CATSSTGTAYNEQFF. CDR3 nucleotides: TGTGCCACCAGCAGCACCGGGACAGCCTACAATGAGCAGTTCTTC.

The J gene is TRBJ2-7, the V gene TRBV27; the D gene is possibly TRBD2 (6 bases). The CDR3 contains 15 residues. Germline V gives CDR1 MNHEY, CDR2 SMNVEV (reference sequence). Trimming left V 2 bases short and J 1 base short, with 12 bases between. The CDR3 coding sequence is TGTGCCAGCAGTTTAGTCGGCGGAGGGTCCTACGAGCAGTACTTC. Protein sequence: CASSLVGGGSYEQYF.

V and J are TRBV6-1 and TRBJ2-3; 8 bases are shared with TRBD2. V gave up 3 bases and J gave up 9 bases; unmatched junction bases: 8. Germline V gene sequence: CDR1 MNHNS, CDR2 SASEGT. CDR3 size: 14 residues. Here the CDR3 DNA reads TGTGCCAGCAGTGATTTTCCGGGAGGGCCGACGCAGTATTTT. Amino acids: CASSDFPGGPTQYF.

In DNA form, the CDR3 reads TGCGCCAGCAGCCACCGGACTAGCGGGGTGGAGACCCAGTACTTC. This sequence encodes CASSHRTSGVETQYF. The chain is built from TRBV4-3 and TRBJ2-5; TRBD2 agrees at 12 bases. This CDR3 contains 15 residues. Germline V gene sequence: CDR1 LGHNA, CDR2 YSLEER. With 3 bases clipped from V and 5 bases from J, the junction kept 4 bases outside the gene matches.

The chain links TRBV12-3 or TRBV12-4 to TRBJ2-3; 8 bases are shared with TRBD1. The V and J ends lost 3 bases and 2 bases, in that order; junction bases with no gene match: 13. This CDR3 is 18 amino acids long. In nucleotides, the CDR3 is TGTGCCAGCAGTTTGGACAGGGTCCAAGTCCCCCCCACAGATACGCAGTATTTT. As protein: CASSLDRVQVPPTDTQYF.

This clonotype was observed a single time. The gene calls are TRBV12-3 or TRBV12-4 and TRBJ2-1, with 8 nucleotides matching TRBD1. The CDR3 spans 17 residues. V lost 5 bases to trimming and J lost 7 bases; unmatched junction nucleotides: 16. CDR3 region: CASSLPTGDLGGNEQFF. CDR3 DNA: TGTGCCAGCAGTCTACCGACAGGGGATTTGGGCGGGAATGAGCAGTTCTTC.